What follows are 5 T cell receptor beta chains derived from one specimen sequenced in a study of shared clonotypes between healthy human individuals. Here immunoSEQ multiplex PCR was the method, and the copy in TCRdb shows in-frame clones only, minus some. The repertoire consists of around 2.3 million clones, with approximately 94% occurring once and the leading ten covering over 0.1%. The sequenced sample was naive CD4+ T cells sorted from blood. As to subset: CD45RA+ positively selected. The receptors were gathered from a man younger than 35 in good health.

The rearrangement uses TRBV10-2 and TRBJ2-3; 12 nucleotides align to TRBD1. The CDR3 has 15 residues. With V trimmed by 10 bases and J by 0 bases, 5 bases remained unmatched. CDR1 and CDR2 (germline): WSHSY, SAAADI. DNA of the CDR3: TGCGCCACAGGGACAGGGGGCGAAAGCACAGATACGCAGTATTTT. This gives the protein CATGTGGESTDTQYF.

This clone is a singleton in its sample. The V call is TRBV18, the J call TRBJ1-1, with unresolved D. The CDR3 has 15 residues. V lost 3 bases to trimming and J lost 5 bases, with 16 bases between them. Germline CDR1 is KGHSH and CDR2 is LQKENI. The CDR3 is CASSPEFNVRTEAFF. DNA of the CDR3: TGTGCCAGCTCACCGGAGTTCAACGTCAGGACTGAAGCTTTCTTT.

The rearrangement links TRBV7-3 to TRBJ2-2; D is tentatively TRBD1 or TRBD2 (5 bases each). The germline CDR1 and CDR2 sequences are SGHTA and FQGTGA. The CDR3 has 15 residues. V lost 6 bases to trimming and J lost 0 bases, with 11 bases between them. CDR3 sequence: CASRSGTSNTGELFF. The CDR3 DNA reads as TGTGCCAGCAGATCCGGGACCTCGAACACCGGGGAGCTGTTTTTT. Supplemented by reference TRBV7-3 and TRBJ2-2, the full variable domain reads GAGVSQTPSNKVTEKGKYVELRCDPISGHTALYWYRQSLGQGPEFLIYFQGTGAADDSGLPNDRFFAVRPEGSVSTLKIQRTERGDSAVYLCASRSGTSNTGELFFGEGSRLTVL.

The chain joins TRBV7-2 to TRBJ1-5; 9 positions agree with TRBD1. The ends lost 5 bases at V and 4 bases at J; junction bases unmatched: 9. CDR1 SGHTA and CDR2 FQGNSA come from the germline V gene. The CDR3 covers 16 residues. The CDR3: CASSTRGTGKNQPQHF. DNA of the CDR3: TGTGCCAGCAGCACCCGCGGGACAGGGAAGAATCAGCCCCAGCATTTT. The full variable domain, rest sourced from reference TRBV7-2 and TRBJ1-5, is GAGVSQSPSNKVTEKGKDVELRCDPISGHTALYWYRQSLGQGLEFLIYFQGNSAPDKSGLPSDRFSAERTGGSVSTLTIQRTQQEDSAVYLCASSTRGTGKNQPQHFGDGTRLSIL.

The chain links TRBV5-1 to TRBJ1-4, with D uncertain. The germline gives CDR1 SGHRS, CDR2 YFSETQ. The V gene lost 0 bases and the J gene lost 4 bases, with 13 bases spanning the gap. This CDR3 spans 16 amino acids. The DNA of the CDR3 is TGCGCCAGCAGCTTGGGGCTTCCCAGCGGTAATGAAAAACTGTTTTTT. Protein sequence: CASSLGLPSGNEKLFF. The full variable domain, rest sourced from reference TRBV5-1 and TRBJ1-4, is KAGVTQTPRYLIKTRGQQVTLSCSPISGHRSVSWYQQTPGQGLQFLFEYFSETQRNKGNFPGRFSGRQFSNSRSEMNVSTLELGDSALYLCASSLGLPSGNEKLFFGSGTQLSVL.